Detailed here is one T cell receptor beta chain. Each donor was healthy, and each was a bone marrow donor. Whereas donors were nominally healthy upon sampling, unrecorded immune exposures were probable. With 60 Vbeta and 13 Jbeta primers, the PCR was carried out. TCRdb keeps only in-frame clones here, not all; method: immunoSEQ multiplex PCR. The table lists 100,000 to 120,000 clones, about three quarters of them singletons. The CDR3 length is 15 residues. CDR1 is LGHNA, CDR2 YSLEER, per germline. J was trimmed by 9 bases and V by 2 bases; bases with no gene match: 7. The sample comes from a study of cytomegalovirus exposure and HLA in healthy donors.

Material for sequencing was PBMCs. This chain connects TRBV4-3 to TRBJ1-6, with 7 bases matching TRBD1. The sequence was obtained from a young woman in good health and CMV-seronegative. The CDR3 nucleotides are TGCGCCAGCAGCCAAACGACAGGGTCTGGTTCACCCCTCCACTTT. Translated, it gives CASSQTTGSGSPLHF.